The clone carrying this T cell receptor beta chain was seen at least ten times. As yet, its antigen is unknown. The CDR3 covers 11 residues. V shed 3 bases and J 8 bases; nucleotides not matched to a gene: 0. Libraries were made from TCR beta cDNA, and they carried unique molecular identifiers. TCRdb called the PCR reads again in MiXCR, with one record for every CDR3 protein. The sample holds some 260,000 distinct CDR3 sequences, 36% seen once. This record belongs to a study of post-analysis software for immune sequencing data. Findings and caveats of the study: Higher frequency in patients than in controls was seen for about 5 TRBV segments, with TRBV5-6, TRBV5-1 and TRBV20-1 among them.

The genes are TRBV12-3 or TRBV12-4 and TRBJ1-2, with 7 nucleotides matching TRBD1. Material: blood. This TCR was recovered from a girl between 5 and 17 years old with multiple sclerosis. CDR3 bases: TGTGCCAGCAGTTTGGGACAGGGCTACACCTTC. Translated: CASSLGQGYTF.